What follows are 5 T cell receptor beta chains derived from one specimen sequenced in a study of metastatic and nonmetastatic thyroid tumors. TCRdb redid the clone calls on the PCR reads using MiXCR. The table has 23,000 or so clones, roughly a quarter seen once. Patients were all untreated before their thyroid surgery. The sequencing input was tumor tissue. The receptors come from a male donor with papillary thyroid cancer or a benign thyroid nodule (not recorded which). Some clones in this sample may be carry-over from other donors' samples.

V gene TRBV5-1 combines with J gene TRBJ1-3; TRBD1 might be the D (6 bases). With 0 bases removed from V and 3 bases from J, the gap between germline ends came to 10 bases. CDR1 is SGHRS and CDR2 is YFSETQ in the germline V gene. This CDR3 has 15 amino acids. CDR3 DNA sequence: TGCGCCAGCAGCTTGGGCTCAGGGGATGGAAACACCATATATTTT. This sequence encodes CASSLGSGDGNTIYF.

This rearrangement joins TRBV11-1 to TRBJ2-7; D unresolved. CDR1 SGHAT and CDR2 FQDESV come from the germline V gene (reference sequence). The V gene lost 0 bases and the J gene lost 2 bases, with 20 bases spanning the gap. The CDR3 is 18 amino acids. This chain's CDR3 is CASSLAKVRHDLPYEQYF. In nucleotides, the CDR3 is TGTGCCAGCAGCTTAGCAAAGGTGAGGCATGACCTCCCCTACGAGCAGTACTTC. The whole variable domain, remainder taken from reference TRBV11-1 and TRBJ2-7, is EAEVAQSPRYKITEKSQAVAFWCDPISGHATLYWYRQILGQGPELLVQFQDESVVDDSQLPKDRFSAERLKGVDSTLKIQPAELGDSAMYLCASSLAKVRHDLPYEQYFGPGTRLTVT.

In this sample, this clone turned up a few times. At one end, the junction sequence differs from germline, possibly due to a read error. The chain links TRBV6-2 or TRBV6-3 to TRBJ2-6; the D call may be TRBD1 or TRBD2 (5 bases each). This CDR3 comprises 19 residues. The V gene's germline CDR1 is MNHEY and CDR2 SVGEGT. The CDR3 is CASSYWGTIRSSGAHVLTF. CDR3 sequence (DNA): TGTGCCAGCAGTTACTGGGGGACGATCAGGTCCTCTGGGGCCCACGTCCTAACTTTC.

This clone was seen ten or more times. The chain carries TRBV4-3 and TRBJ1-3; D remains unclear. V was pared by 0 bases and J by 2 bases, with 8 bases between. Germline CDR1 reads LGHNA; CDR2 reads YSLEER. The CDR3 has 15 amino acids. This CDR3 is CASSQDPQTGNTIYF. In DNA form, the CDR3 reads TGCGCCAGCAGCCAAGACCCACAGACTGGAAACACCATATATTTT.

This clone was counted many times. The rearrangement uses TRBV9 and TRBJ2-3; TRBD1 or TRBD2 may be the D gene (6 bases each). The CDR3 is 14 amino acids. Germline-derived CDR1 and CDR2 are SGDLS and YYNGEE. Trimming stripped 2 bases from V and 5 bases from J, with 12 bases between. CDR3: CASSVSGGGDTQYF. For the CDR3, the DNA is TGTGCCAGCAGCGTCAGCGGAGGGGGAGATACGCAGTATTTT.